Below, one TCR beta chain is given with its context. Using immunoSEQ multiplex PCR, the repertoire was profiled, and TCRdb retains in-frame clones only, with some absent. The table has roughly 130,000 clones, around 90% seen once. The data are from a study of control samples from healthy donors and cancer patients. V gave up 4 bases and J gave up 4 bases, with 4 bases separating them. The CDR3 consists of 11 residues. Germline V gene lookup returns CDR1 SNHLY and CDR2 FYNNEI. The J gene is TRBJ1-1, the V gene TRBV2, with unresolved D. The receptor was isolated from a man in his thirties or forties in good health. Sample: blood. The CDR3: CASSVFTEAFF. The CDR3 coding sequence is TGTGCCAGCAGTGTTTTCACTGAAGCTTTCTTT.